This T cell receptor (beta chain) was captured by sequencing in a study of vaccination effects on CD4 cells after COVID-19. From germline, CDR1 is MNHNY and CDR2 SVGAGI (reference sequence). The CDR3 runs 14 residues. V trimming: 4 bases; J trimming: 8 bases; junction bases outside the gene matches: 7. In the ViraFEST assay, antigen-specific CD4+ clonotypes were identified by expansion after peptide-pool stimulation. Culture lasted around eleven days before CD4+ T cell isolation. Everyone in the study got two shots of either the BNT162b2 or mRNA-1273 vaccine. Libraries were prepared by immunoSEQ multiplex PCR; TCRdb keeps only in-frame clonotypes and omits some of them. The sample includes fewer than 35,000 clones, more than 65% seen only once; the top ten take about 14%. With regard to this clone: The antigen remains undetermined.

The sequence was obtained from a human donor who received a COVID-19 vaccine. The starting material was CD4+ T cells from PBMCs cultured with HCoV-229E spike peptides, obtained after COVID-19 vaccination. V usage is TRBV6-6 and J usage is TRBJ2-1; 8 bases align to TRBD2. CDR3 region: CASSSGLAVDEQFF. For the CDR3, the DNA is TGTGCCAGCAGTTCCGGACTAGCCGTGGATGAGCAGTTCTTC.